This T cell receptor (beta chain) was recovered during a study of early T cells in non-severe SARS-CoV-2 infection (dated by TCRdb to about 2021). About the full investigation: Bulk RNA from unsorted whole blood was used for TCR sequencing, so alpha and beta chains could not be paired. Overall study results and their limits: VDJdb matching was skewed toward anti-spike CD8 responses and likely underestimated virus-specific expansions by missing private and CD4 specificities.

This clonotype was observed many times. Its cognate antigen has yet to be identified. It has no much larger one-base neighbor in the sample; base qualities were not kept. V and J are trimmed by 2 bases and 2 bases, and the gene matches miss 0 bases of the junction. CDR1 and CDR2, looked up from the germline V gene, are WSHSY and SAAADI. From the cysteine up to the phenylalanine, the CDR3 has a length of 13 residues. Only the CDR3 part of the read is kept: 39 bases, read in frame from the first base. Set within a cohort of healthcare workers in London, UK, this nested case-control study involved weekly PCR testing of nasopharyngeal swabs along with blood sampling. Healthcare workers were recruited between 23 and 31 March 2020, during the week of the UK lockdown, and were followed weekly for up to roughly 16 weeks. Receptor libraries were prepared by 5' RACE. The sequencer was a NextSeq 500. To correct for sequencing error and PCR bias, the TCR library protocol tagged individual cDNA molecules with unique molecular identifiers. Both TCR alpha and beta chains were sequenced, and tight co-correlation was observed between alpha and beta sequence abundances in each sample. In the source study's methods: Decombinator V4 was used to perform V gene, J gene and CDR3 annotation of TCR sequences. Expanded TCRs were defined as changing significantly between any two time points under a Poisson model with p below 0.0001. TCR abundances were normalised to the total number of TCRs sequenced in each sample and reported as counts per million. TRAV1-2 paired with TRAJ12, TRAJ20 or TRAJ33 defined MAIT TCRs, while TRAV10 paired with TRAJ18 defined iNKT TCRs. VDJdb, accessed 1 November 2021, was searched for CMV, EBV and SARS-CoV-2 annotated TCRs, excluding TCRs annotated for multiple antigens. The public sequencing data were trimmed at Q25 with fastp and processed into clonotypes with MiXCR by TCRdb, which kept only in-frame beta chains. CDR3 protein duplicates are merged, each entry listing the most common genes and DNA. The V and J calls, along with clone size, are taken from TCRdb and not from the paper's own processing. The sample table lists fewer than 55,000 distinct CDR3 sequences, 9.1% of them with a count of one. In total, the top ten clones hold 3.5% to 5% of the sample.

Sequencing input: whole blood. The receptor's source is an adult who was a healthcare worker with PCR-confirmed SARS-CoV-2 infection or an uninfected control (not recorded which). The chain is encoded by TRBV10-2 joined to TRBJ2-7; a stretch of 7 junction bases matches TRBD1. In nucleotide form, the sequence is TGCGCCAGCAGTGAGGGACAGGCCTACGAGCAGTACTTC. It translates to CASSEGQAYEQYF.